This TCR beta chain was recorded in a study of T-cell memory formation after mild COVID-19. General study points: Researchers report contracting CD4+ clones mostly in CM and EM, with CD8+ clones in EMRA.

TCRdb recomputed calls from the 5' RACE reads with MiXCR, one row per CDR3 protein. The sample includes over 300,000 distinct CDR3 sequences, 20% to 25% of them seen just once. This clonotype has a handful of counts. Its antigen is currently unknown. The CDR3 runs 13 residues. Trimming left V 5 bases short and J 3 bases short, with 11 bases between. Sequenced: PBMCs or a T cell subset sorted from them (not recorded which). This receptor was obtained from a man between 18 and 35 years old who had mild COVID-19 (a few samples of this study predate the infection). Cell type and time point are not known. V usage is TRBV12-3 or TRBV12-4 and J usage is TRBJ2-7; D is unresolved. The CDR3, as DNA: TGTGCCAGCAGTACCACATCCCTCTACGAGCAGTACTTC. Its translation is CASSTTSLYEQYF.